These T cell receptor beta chains were read from a single sample in a study of T cells in Graves' hyperthyroidism and ophthalmopathy. TCRdb reprocessed the multiplex PCR reads with MiXCR, giving one entry per CDR3 protein. The data contain about 550,000 distinct CDR3 sequences, less than 25% of them singletons. The specimen sequenced was blood. All receptors come from a man aged 18-30 years with Graves' hyperthyroidism. Both conserved end residues are part of each CDR3. A D gene is named only where the DNA matches it firmly. Not all rows give a size; the values are once, few, many and, for expanded clones, a class.

cdr3_length | j_call | v_call | clone_size | d_call | cdr3_nt | cdr3_aa
15 | TRBJ1-1 | TRBV2 | many | TRBD1 | TGTGCCAGCAGCTATGCGACAGGGTTGAACACTGAAGCTTTCTTT | CASSYATGLNTEAFF
18 | TRBJ2-2 | TRBV6-2/TRBV6-3 | many | TRBD1 | TGTGCCAGCAGTTACTCACCCCCGGGACAGGGCTATCGTGGGGAGCTGTTTTTT | CASSYSPPGQGYRGELFF
15 | TRBJ2-7 | TRBV6-5 | many | TRBD2 | TGTGCCAGCAGTTATATTGGCGGGAGCTCCTACGAGCAGTACTTC | CASSYIGGSSYEQYF
16 | TRBJ2-5 | TRBV11-2 | few | TRBD1 | TGTGCCAGCAGCTTAGATAGGTGGACAGGGGTGGAGACCCAGTACTTC | CASSLDRWTGVETQYF
17 | TRBJ1-5 | TRBV12-3/TRBV12-4 | many | TRBD1 | TGTGCCAGCAGTTCTTCCGGGGACAGGTATAGCAATCAGCCCCAGCATTTT | CASSSSGDRYSNQPQHF
13 | TRBJ2-7 | TRBV6-4 | . | . | TGTGCCAGCAGTGAAGAGGCCCTTTCGAACCAAGCTTGG | CASSEEALSNQAW
17 | TRBJ2-2 | TRBV4-1 | . | TRBD2 | TGCGCCAGCAGCCATTTAGCGGGGGAAGGAAGTTCTGGGGAGCTGTTTTTT | CASSHLAGEGSSGELFF
16 | TRBJ2-7 | TRBV27 | many | . | TGTGCCAGCAGTTTATATGCGGGGCCCTCCACCAACGAGCAGTACTTC | CASSLYAGPSTNEQYF
15 | TRBJ2-7 | TRBV7-2 | many | . | TGTGCCAGCAGCTTGGGCCCGGGACACATATACGAGCAGTACTTC | CASSLGPGHIYEQYF
16 | TRBJ1-1 | TRBV27 | . | . | TGTGCCAGCAGTTTATCGTCCCAGGCTGGGAACACTGAAGCTTTCTTT | CASSLSSQAGNTEAFF
12 | TRBJ1-5 | TRBV12-3/TRBV12-4 | . | . | TGTGCCAAAAAACCGGGCAGGCCGCCCCAGCATTTT | CAKKPGRPPQHF
15 | TRBJ2-7 | TRBV7-9 | . | . | TGTGCCAGCAGCTTCTCGGGGGGCACTTCCTACGAGCAGTACTTC | CASSFSGGTSYEQYF
14 | TRBJ1-1 | TRBV4-1 | . | . | TGCGCCAGCAGCCAAGACCCCCCGGGAACTGAAGCTTTCTTT | CASSQDPPGTEAFF
15 | TRBJ1-5 | TRBV10-2 | many | TRBD1 | TGCGCCAGCAGTGACCCGGGGACAGGGAGCCAGCCCCAGCATTTT | CASSDPGTGSQPQHF
17 | TRBJ1-2 | TRBV10-3 | many | . | TGTGCCATCAGTGAGTCGCCCGGGACAAGACTCCGATATGGCTACACCTTC | CAISESPGTRLRYGYTF
15 | TRBJ1-1 | TRBV12-3/TRBV12-4 | many | . | TGTGCCAGCAGTTTCCCAGGAAACCTGAACACTGAAGCTTTCTTT | CASSFPGNLNTEAFF
13 | TRBJ1-5 | TRBV15 | many | . | TGTGCCACCAGCAGAGACGGGGGTGAGCCCCAGCATTTT | CATSRDGGEPQHF
16 | TRBJ1-5 | TRBV28 | many | TRBD1 | TGTGCCAGCAGAGCCGGGACAGCCTATAGCAATCAGCCCCAGCATTTT | CASRAGTAYSNQPQHF
12 | TRBJ1-2 | TRBV19 | many | TRBD1 | TGTGCCAGTAGACAGGGGATTCAGGGCTACACCTTC | CASRQGIQGYTF
13 | TRBJ2-2 | TRBV27 | many | . | TGTGCCAGCAGTTTAGGGATTACCGGGGAGCTGTTTTTT | CASSLGITGELFF
16 | TRBJ2-7 | TRBV28 | . | TRBD1 | TGTGCCAGCAGTCACATAGGGACAGGGAGGTTTGGCGAGCAGTACTTC | CASSHIGTGRFGEQYF
15 | TRBJ1-1 | TRBV28 | . | . | TGTGCCAGCAGTCCCCGGACAGACATGAACACTGAAGCTTTCTTT | CASSPRTDMNTEAFF
14 | TRBJ1-5 | TRBV20-1 | many | . | TGCAGTGCTAGGGGGCCTAACAGCAATCAGCCCCAGCATTTT | CSARGPNSNQPQHF
12 | TRBJ1-2 | TRBV6-2/TRBV6-3 | many | . | TGTGCCAGCAGTTTGGGAGTCGTTGGCTACACCTTC | CASSLGVVGYTF
14 | TRBJ2-2 | TRBV3-1 | . | . | TGTGCCAGCAGCCAAGTTTGGAACACCGGGGAGCTGTTTTTT | CASSQVWNTGELFF
14 | TRBJ1-1 | TRBV5-1 | many | . | TGCGCCAGCAGCTTGGCGACAGAGGGAACTGAAGCTTTCTTT | CASSLATEGTEAFF
16 | TRBJ1-3 | TRBV3-1 | few | . | TGTGCCAGCAGCCTAAATTGGCAGGGGCTAAGGAACACCATATATTTT | CASSLNWQGLRNTIYF
13 | TRBJ2-7 | TRBV30 | . | . | TGTGCCTGGAGTTTCGACCAGTCCTACGAGCAGTACTTC | CAWSFDQSYEQYF
16 | TRBJ1-5 | TRBV6-1 | many | . | TGTGCCAGCAGTGAACTAAGGGAGGGATTAAGGCAGCCCCAGCATTTT | CASSELREGLRQPQHF
13 | TRBJ1-2 | TRBV10-2 | many | . | TGCGCCAGCAGGCTGACAGCTAACTATGGCTACACCTTC | CASRLTANYGYTF
13 | TRBJ2-7 | TRBV15 | few | . | TGTGCCACCAGCAGAGAGCAGTGGGGCGAGCAGTACTTC | CATSREQWGEQYF
17 | TRBJ2-5 | TRBV5-1 | few | TRBD2 | TGCGCCAGCAGCTTTCGAGAGGCGGGGGGACCCCAAGAGACCCAGTACTTC | CASSFREAGGPQETQYF
20 | TRBJ2-7 | TRBV6-2/TRBV6-3 | . | . | TGTGCCAGCAGTCTACGGGGTGTGGGGGCCGGGACCGGGGGCCACGACGAGCAGTACTTC | CASSLRGVGAGTGGHDEQYF
14 | TRBJ2-2 | TRBV6-2/TRBV6-3 | many | . | TGTGCCAGCGAGCGTCTAGGATCCACCGGGGAGCTGTTTTTT | CASERLGSTGELFF
14 | TRBJ2-7 | TRBV6-1 | many | TRBD1 | TGTGCCAGCAGGCCTCCGGGACAGGCCTACGAGCAGTACTTC | CASRPPGQAYEQYF